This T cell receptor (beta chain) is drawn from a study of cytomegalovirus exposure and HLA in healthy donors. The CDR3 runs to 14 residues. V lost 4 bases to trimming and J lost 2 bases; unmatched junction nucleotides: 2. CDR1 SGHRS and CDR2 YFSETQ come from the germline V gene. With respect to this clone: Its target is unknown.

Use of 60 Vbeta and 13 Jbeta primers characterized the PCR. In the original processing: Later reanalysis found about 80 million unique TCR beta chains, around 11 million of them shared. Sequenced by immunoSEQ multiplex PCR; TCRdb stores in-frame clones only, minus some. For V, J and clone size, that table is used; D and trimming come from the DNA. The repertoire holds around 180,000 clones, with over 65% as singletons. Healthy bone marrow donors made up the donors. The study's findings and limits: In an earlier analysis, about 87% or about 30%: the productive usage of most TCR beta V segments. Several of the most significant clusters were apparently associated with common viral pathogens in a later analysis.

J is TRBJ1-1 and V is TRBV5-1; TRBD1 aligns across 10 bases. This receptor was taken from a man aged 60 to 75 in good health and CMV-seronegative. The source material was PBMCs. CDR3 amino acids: CASSRDRGNTEAFF. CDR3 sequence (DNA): TGCGCCAGCAGCAGGGACAGGGGAAACACTGAAGCTTTCTTT.